One and the same sample provided the 14 T cell receptor beta chains below, sequenced in a study of blood T cells in healthy people across ages. Using a J-beta primer mix together with a sample-barcoded 5' primer, a second PCR was run for about 7 to 12 cycles. TCRdb re-called the 5' RACE reads with MiXCR, one entry per CDR3 protein. The sample lists roughly 1,300,000 distinct CDR3 sequences; around 55% were seen once. Sequenced input: blood. The receptors come from a man aged 18 to 29 in good health.

The rearrangement joins TRBV14 to TRBJ1-1, with a weak D call TRBD1 (5 bases). Between the trimmed V and J ends, which lost 0 bases and 5 bases, there was a span of 10 bases. The CDR3 is made up of 14 amino acids. Germline V gene data show CDR1 as SGHDN and CDR2 as FVKESK. CDR3 region: CASSQDPGETEAFF. The DNA of the CDR3 is TGTGCCAGCAGCCAAGATCCGGGGGAGACTGAAGCTTTCTTT.

This clonotype was recorded a few times. The gene calls are TRBV6-6 and TRBJ2-7; D may correspond to TRBD1 or TRBD2 (5 bases each). The CDR3 totals 13 residues. Germline V gene data show CDR1 as MNHNY and CDR2 as SVGAGI (reference sequence). The V and J ends lost 4 bases and 7 bases respectively, with 14 bases between them. CDR3 amino acids: CASSSGPLGEQYF. The CDR3 nucleotides are TGTGCCAGCAGTTCGGGGCCCCTCGGGGAGCAGTACTTC.

The V gene is TRBV6-5, the J gene TRBJ2-4, with 7 bases fitting TRBD2. The CDR3 sequence is 15 residues long. In germline, CDR1 is MNHEY, CDR2 SVGAGI. V shed 2 bases and J 13 bases; nucleotides not matched to a gene: 14. CDR3 residues: CASSYSSSGTGVQYF. DNA for the CDR3: TGTGCCAGCAGTTACAGCTCTAGCGGTACTGGGGTGCAGTACTTC.

V and J are TRBV27 and TRBJ2-1, with D unresolved. The CDR3 is made up of 15 amino acids. Trimming shortened V by 0 bases and J by 6 bases, and 12 bases separated the two germline ends. Germline V gives CDR1 MNHEY, CDR2 SMNVEV (reference sequence). CDR3 bases: TGTGCCAGCAGTTTATCCCCTCGACCTTTCAATGAGCAGTTCTTC. Its protein product is CASSLSPRPFNEQFF.

The V and J genes are TRBV6-5 and TRBJ1-2; a possible D gene is TRBD1 (6 bases). Germline loops: CDR1 MNHEY, CDR2 SVGAGI. Trimming removed 2 bases at V and 4 bases at J, with 14 bases between. The CDR3 runs to 15 residues. The CDR3 nucleotides read TGTGCCAGCAGTTACCTGGGACATAGCAGCTATGGCTACACCTTC. This sequence encodes CASSYLGHSSYGYTF.

The chain recombines TRBV4-1 with TRBJ2-7; D is uncertain. The V end lost 1 base, the J end lost 1 base, and 14 bases lay between the germline ends. The length of the CDR3 is 16 residues. CDR1 is MGHRA and CDR2 is YSYEKL in the germline V gene. CDR3 region: CASSQGLRQESYEQYF. CDR3 sequence (DNA): TGCGCCAGCAGCCAAGGGTTGAGGCAGGAGTCCTACGAGCAGTACTTC.

The chain links TRBV6-5 to TRBJ1-2; tentatively, D is TRBD1 (6 bases). The CDR3 is 12 residues long. Per germline, CDR1 MNHEY and CDR2 SVGAGI. Deletions cut 8 bases from V and 7 bases from J, with 14 bases between. CDR3 amino acids: CASARGNGGYTF. CDR3 DNA: TGTGCCAGCGCAAGGGGGAACGGTGGCTACACCTTC.

This chain uses TRBV7-9 with TRBJ2-1; TRBD1 matches 7 bases. Germline V lookup: CDR1 SEHNR, CDR2 FQNEAQ (reference sequence). This CDR3 comprises 15 residues. V lost 3 bases and J lost 8; bases outside the gene matches: 10. The CDR3 sequence is CASSFSSTGQHEQFF. Written as DNA, the CDR3 is TGTGCCAGCAGCTTCTCCTCGACAGGGCAGCATGAGCAGTTCTTC.

The chain combines TRBV20-1 with TRBJ1-1; a weak D match, TRBD1 (5 bases). V was trimmed by 7 bases and J by 2 bases, leaving 11 bases between them. This CDR3 is 12 amino acids long. Germline V gene sequence: CDR1 DFQATT, CDR2 SNEGSKA (reference sequence). In DNA form, the CDR3 reads TGCAGTGTGGCGACAGCTAACACTGAAGCTTTCTTT. This codes for CSVATANTEAFF.

The V and J genes are TRBV6-5 and TRBJ1-1; TRBD1 matches at 7 bases. The CDR3 has 10 amino acids. V dropped 9 bases and J dropped 7; count of bases not matched to a gene: 2. Germline V gene lookup returns CDR1 MNHEY and CDR2 SVGAGI. CDR3 sequence (DNA): TGTGCCAGGCAGGGGGATGAAGCTTTCTTT. Its protein is CARQGDEAFF.

This chain links TRBV9 with TRBJ1-2; D not resolved. The CDR3 spans 14 residues. Trimming took 4 bases from V and 4 from J, leaving 14 bases between them. CDR1 and CDR2 (germline): SGDLS, YYNGEE. The CDR3 region is CASSPRLGGYGYTF. The CDR3 DNA sequence: TGTGCCAGCAGCCCCCGACTTGGCGGCTATGGCTACACCTTC.

This chain uses TRBV7-2 with TRBJ2-5; 14 bases are shared with TRBD2. There are 15 residues in the CDR3. Germline values: CDR1 SGHTA, CDR2 FQGNSA. V lost 6 bases to trimming and J lost 5 bases; unmatched junction nucleotides: 5. CDR3 sequence reads: CASRPTSGGAETQYF. The CDR3 DNA is TGTGCCAGCAGACCGACTAGCGGGGGGGCCGAGACCCAGTACTTC. Together with reference TRBV7-2 and TRBJ2-5, the CDR3 gives the full variable domain: GAGVSQSPSNKVTEKGKDVELRCDPISGHTALYWYRQSLGQGLEFLIYFQGNSAPDKSGLPSDRFSAERTGGSVSTLTIQRTQQEDSAVYLCASRPTSGGAETQYFGPGTRLLVL.

The gene calls are TRBV5-6 and TRBJ1-1; 8 bases fit TRBD1. The germline gives CDR1 SGHDT, CDR2 YYEEEE. The CDR3 runs to 14 residues. With V trimmed by 5 bases and J by 4 bases, 7 bases remained unmatched. The CDR3 region is CASRPKQGGTEAFF. The CDR3, as DNA: TGTGCCAGCAGACCTAAACAGGGGGGCACTGAAGCTTTCTTT.

V is TRBV4-1 and J is TRBJ1-4; no clear D gene. With 1 base removed from V and 7 bases from J, the gap between germline ends came to 13 bases. Germline loops: CDR1 MGHRA, CDR2 YSYEKL. This CDR3 contains 15 residues. This CDR3 reads CASSQVGGSAEKLFF. CDR3 DNA sequence: TGCGCCAGCAGCCAAGTAGGTGGGAGTGCTGAAAAACTGTTTTTT.